This T cell receptor (beta chain) derives from a study of a mutant IDH1 vaccine in newly diagnosed glioma. Study-level background: Once 4-6 weeks had passed after radiotherapy alone, vaccination started, or it started with temozolomide cycles. Patients under treatment included approximately 60% males and about 38% females and had a mean age of around 37 years.

Using immunoSEQ multiplex PCR, the repertoire was profiled, and TCRdb retains in-frame clones only, with some absent. The table includes about 43,000 clones, 65% to 85% detected once. Described time point: week 23, last vaccination. Vaccination comprised doses that each held 300 ug of mutant IDH1 20-mer peptide, plus topical imiquimod. Each astrocytoma in the donors was new, WHO grade 3 or 4, IDH1-mutant and ATRX-lost. Concerning this clone itself: What it binds is not known.

The CDR3 extends over 14 amino acids. With V trimmed by 7 bases and J by 2 bases, 6 bases remained unmatched. CDR1 SNHLY and CDR2 FYNNEI come from the germline V gene. The sample was PBMCs, taken from a glioma patient whose treatment included an IDH1 peptide vaccine. The TCR originated in a woman aged 18-35 years with glioma. Some clones in this sample may be carry-over from other donors' samples. V is TRBV2 and J is TRBJ2-7; 9 bases agree with TRBD2. The CDR3 DNA is TGTGCCAGCACCCAACTAGCGGGTGCCTACGAGCAGTACTTC. This codes for CASTQLAGAYEQYF.